The clone carrying this TCR beta chain was counted at least ten times. Its matching antigen is unknown. This entry comes from a study of response to subunit inactivated influenza vaccine. The CDR3 has 18 residues. Germline V lookup: CDR1 ENHRY, CDR2 SYGVKD. Trimming cost V 4 bases and J 1 base; bases outside gene matches: 11. One entry per CDR3 protein results from TCRdb running MiXCR on the RT-PCR reads. Of hundreds of thousands of distinct CDR3 sequences in the sample, approximately 7.7% were seen once. Study results and caveats: New T cells are recruited in small numbers by each seasonal influenza vaccination, according to the authors' suggestion.

The sequence was obtained from a man aged 45 to 75 who received an inactivated influenza vaccine. The chain recombines TRBV10-3 with TRBJ2-3; TRBD2 aligns across 10 bases. Specimen: PBMCs from blood, collected 23 months after vaccination. The CDR3: CAISVRAGLAVGTDTQYF. CDR3 nucleotides: TGTGCCATCAGTGTTCGAGCCGGACTAGCGGTTGGCACAGATACGCAGTATTTT.